The rows below give T cell receptor beta chains drawn from one sample of a study of regulatory T cells in long-lasting Graves disease. TCRdb fed the multiplex PCR reads into MiXCR, producing one record per CDR3 protein. The sample yields fewer than 550,000 distinct CDR3 sequences, about a sixth seen once. These data were likewise used in another study, on T cells in Graves' hyperthyroidism and ophthalmopathy.

Sequencing used peripheral blood mononuclear cells (PBMCs), obtained at new diagnosis, from a patient treated with antithyroid drugs. These receptors all stem from a woman aged 18-29 years with Graves disease. Each CDR3 is given with its conserved first and last residue. Fields, in order: V gene, J gene, CDR3 length, CDR3 protein.

TRBV12-3/TRBV12-4	TRBJ2-1	14	CASSTGSSYNEQFF
TRBV5-6	TRBJ1-1	15	CASSLAPEVNTEAFF
TRBV2	TRBJ2-7	14	CASSVGAGGGEQYF
TRBV9	TRBJ1-1	15	CTSSVGGRMNTEAFF
TRBV18	TRBJ2-1	14	CASSPGTSVNEQFF
TRBV11-3	TRBJ1-1	14	CASSFRGGDTEAFF
TRBV19	TRBJ2-1	13	CAIGGTSVNEQFF
TRBV28	TRBJ2-5	15	CASTSSFRGQETQYF
TRBV13	TRBJ2-5	18	CASSQRTSGRASQETQYF
TRBV2	TRBJ1-1	16	CASSEDMGQMNTEAFF
TRBV28	TRBJ2-3	14	CASSTAWIQDTQYF
TRBV6-1	TRBJ2-1	14	CASSNAGGHNEQFF
TRBV14	TRBJ2-1	14	CASSQGGRYNEQFF
TRBV27	TRBJ1-5	15	CASSSGRWGNQPQHF
TRBV30	TRBJ1-1	11	CASPKGAEAFF
TRBV7-8	TRBJ1-2	12	CASSSTVYGYTF
TRBV7-2	TRBJ2-7	15	CASSPSDRGAHEQYF
TRBV7-9	TRBJ2-3	11	CASTSSDTQYF
TRBV6-7	TRBJ2-7	16	CASSYSHGTLHYEQYF
TRBV2	TRBJ2-2	14	CASHPLATTGELFF
TRBV5-1	TRBJ2-5	15	CASSLWWAGSKTQYF
TRBV7-9	TRBJ2-7	17	CASSSVSGRRGYYEQYF
TRBV20-1	TRBJ2-7	14	CSARDWGTVYEQYF
TRBV5-5	TRBJ2-7	15	CASSLALDRGYEQYF